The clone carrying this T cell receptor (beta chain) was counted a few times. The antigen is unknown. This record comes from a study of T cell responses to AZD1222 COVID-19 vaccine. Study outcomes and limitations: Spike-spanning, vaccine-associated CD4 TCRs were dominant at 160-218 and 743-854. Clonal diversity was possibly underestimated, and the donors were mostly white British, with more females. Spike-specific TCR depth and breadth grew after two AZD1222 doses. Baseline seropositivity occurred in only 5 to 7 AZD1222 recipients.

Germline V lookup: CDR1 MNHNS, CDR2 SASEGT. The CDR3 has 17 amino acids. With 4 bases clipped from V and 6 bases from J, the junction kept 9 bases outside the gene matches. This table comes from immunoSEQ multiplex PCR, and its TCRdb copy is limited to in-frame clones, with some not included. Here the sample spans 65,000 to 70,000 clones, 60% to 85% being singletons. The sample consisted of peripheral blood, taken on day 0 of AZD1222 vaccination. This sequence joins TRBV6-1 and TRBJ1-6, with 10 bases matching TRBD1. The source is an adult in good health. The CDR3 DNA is TGTGCCAGCAGTGTCCGGGACAGGGGACTTGTTAATTCACCCCTCCACTTT. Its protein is CASSVRDRGLVNSPLHF.